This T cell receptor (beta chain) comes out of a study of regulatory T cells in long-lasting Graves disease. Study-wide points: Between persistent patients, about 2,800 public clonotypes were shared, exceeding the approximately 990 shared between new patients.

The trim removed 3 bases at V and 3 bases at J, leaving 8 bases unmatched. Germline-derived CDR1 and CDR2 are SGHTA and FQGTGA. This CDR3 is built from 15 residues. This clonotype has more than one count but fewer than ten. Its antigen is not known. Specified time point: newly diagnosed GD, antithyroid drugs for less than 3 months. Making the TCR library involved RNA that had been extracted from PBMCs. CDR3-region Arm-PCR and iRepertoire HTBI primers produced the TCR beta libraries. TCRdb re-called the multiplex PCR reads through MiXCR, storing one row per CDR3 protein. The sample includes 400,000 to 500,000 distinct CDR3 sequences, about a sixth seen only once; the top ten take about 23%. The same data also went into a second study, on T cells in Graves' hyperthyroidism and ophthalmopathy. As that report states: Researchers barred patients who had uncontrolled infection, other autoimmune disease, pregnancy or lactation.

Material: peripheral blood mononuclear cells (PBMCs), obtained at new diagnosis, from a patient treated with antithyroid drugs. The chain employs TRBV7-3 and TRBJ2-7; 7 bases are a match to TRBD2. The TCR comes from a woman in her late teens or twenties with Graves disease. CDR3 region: CASSLGDYEVYEQYF. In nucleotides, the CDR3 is TGTGCCAGCAGCTTGGGGGACTACGAGGTCTACGAGCAGTACTTC.